This T cell receptor beta chain is from a study of OX40 agonist ivuxolimab in advanced cancers. Notes on the research overall: Ivuxolimab, which targeted the costimulatory receptor OX40 (CD134), was an agonistic, fully human IgG2 monoclonal antibody. Intravenous ivuxolimab was administered to patients every 2 weeks at six dose levels: 0.01, 0.1, 0.3, 1.5, 3 and 10 mg/kg. Of the approximately 50 dose-escalation patients, hepatocellular carcinoma was present in about 19, melanoma in about 15, renal cell carcinoma in 9 and head and neck cancer in 9. In the dose-escalation cohort, around four fifths of patients were male, and the mean age was approximately 60 years, with a range of roughly 20 to 80. Prior anti-PD-1, anti-PD-L1 or anti-CTLA-4 therapy was permitted, and checkpoint inhibitors had been received by about 44% of dose-escalation patients. Partial responses occurred in three dose-escalation patients, of whom one had hepatocellular carcinoma and two had cutaneous melanoma. Peripheral TCRbeta sequencing aimed to test whether ivuxolimab altered TCR sequence diversity and caused clonal T-cell expansion. The paper describes the monotherapy dose-escalation part (N = 52 patients) of the phase I trial of ivuxolimab. What the research found in general, with its limitations: In partial responders in the 0.1-3.0 mg/kg groups, normalized peripheral clonal expansion was found to be among the lowest, especially among CD8+ T cells. The antigen specificity of the clonally expanded peripheral T cells was not determined. Low levels of normalized T-cell clonal expansion were also seen in some nonresponding patients. After ivuxolimab, CD8+ T cells had more expanded clones than CD4+ T cells on average. Clonal expansion of both CD4+ and CD8+ blood T cells was observed from baseline to week 6 at doses 0.1 to 3.0 mg/kg.

Genomic DNA was extracted from sorted cells for sequencing of the TCRbeta CDR3 region. TCRbeta CDR3 regions were sequenced using the immunoSEQ Assay. TCRdb took over this immuneACCESS table, retaining in-frame rearrangements with V and J assigned. Such tables are incomplete; in checked studies, under half of the missing clones stem from an unresolved V gene, and the remainder is unexplained. In this sample the table shows around 45,000 clones, 75% to 90% of which occur a single time. The top ten constitute about 10% of the sample. Patients with autoimmune disease history or receiving systemic immunosuppression were excluded from the trial. Peripheral blood for TCR sequencing was drawn from every dose cohort at baseline, at cycle 4 day 1 and at cycle 7 day 1. The samples were taken from a phase I, first-in-human, multicenter, open-label dose-escalation trial of ivuxolimab. Adults with locally advanced or metastatic melanoma, renal cell carcinoma, hepatocellular carcinoma or head and neck squamous cell carcinoma were enrolled in the trial. Before TCR sequencing, CD4+ T cells and CD8+ T cells from peripheral blood were sorted into separate populations.

Of note for this clone: Its target antigen remains unknown. Nothing much larger sits one base from this clone, and base qualities are not available.

A distance of 10 bases separates the germline ends of V and J, which lose 5 bases and 2 bases respectively. From its cysteine to its phenylalanine, the CDR3 spans 13 amino acids. Only CDR3 DNA is held: 39 bases, read in frame from base 1. From a lookup of the germline V gene (reference sequence), CDR1 and CDR2 are LNHNV and YYDKDF. The receptor chain draws on TRBV15 and TRBJ2-7; no D gene can be assigned with confidence. This sequence was found in an adult with an advanced solid tumor such as melanoma, head and neck, liver or kidney cancer. Here the sequenced sample was CD4+ or CD8+ T cells sorted from blood, taken in a trial of the OX40 agonist ivuxolimab. In nucleotide form, the sequence is TGTGCCACCAGCGACGGACCAACCTACGAGCAGTACTTC. Protein translation: CATSDGPTYEQYF.